These 26 T cell receptor beta chains were sequenced from one sample in a study of cytomegalovirus exposure and HLA in healthy donors. 13 Jbeta primers and 60 Vbeta primers were used for the PCR. Clones were sequenced by immunoSEQ multiplex PCR, and TCRdb holds only the in-frame ones, with some missing. In the table there are fewer than 250,000 clones, around four fifths of which are singletons. The specimen was PBMCs. These TCRs come from a boy between 2 and 10 years old in good health and CMV-seronegative.

The chain couples TRBV25-1 to TRBJ1-3, with 7 bases identical to TRBD1. Germline V gene lookup returns CDR1 MGHDK and CDR2 SYGVNS. Germline trimming cut 6 bases from V and 7 bases from J; bases unmatched to any gene: 12. CDR3 length: 15 residues. This CDR3 reads CASRPRGLEVNTIYF. The CDR3 nucleotides are TGTGCCAGCAGGCCGAGGGGGCTCGAAGTGAACACCATATATTTT.

The chain carries TRBV19 and TRBJ2-3; D is ambiguous. The ends were cut back, 3 bases at V and 6 bases at J, with 4 bases in the middle. The CDR3 runs 11 residues. Germline V gene lookup returns CDR1 LNHDA and CDR2 SQIVND (reference sequence). DNA for the CDR3: TGTGCCAGTAGTATCGCGGATACGCAGTATTTT. Protein sequence: CASSIADTQYF.

This chain connects TRBV10-3 to TRBJ2-7, with D possibly TRBD1 on 6 matching bases. CDR1 and CDR2 (germline): ENHRY, SYGVKD. The CDR3 has 14 amino acids. V was shortened by 2 bases and J by 4 bases, with 12 bases between the two germline ends. CDR3 sequence: CAISEQGQTYEQYF. The DNA of the CDR3 is TGTGCCATCAGTGAGCAAGGACAGACATACGAGCAGTACTTC.

The J gene is TRBJ2-1, the V gene TRBV9; D might be TRBD2 (6 bases). V gave up 4 bases and J gave up 0 bases, with 17 bases separating them. The CDR3 covers 17 residues. Germline assignment: CDR1 SGDLS and CDR2 YYNGEE. CDR3 in DNA: TGTGCCAGCAGCCCCGCCGGGACTTCAGGCTCCTACAATGAGCAGTTCTTC. Its protein product is CASSPAGTSGSYNEQFF.

This chain links TRBV7-3 with TRBJ2-7; 10 nucleotides match TRBD1. The germline CDR1 and CDR2 sequences are SGHTA and FQGTGA. The CDR3 runs 17 residues. Losses at the gene ends were 7 bases for V and 1 base for J; bases not matched to a gene: 13. The DNA for the CDR3 is TGTGCCAGCACGGGACAGGGGATCATGACGGGGTCCTACGAGCAGTACTTC. This codes for CASTGQGIMTGSYEQYF.

The gene calls are TRBV27 and TRBJ2-1, with 9 bases aligning to TRBD2. CDR3 length: 14 amino acids. Germline CDR1 and CDR2: MNHEY and SMNVEV (reference sequence). The V gene end was trimmed by 3 bases and the J gene end by 7 bases; junction bases not matched to a gene: 4. The CDR3 is CASSLASGTNEQFF. The CDR3 DNA reads as TGTGCCAGCAGTTTGGCTAGCGGGACGAATGAGCAGTTCTTC.

The rearrangement uses TRBV27 and TRBJ2-5; 7 bases match TRBD2. Germline-derived CDR1 and CDR2 are MNHEY and SMNVEV (reference sequence). This CDR3 is 14 amino acids long. Germline trimming cut 5 bases from V and 4 bases from J; bases unmatched to any gene: 7. The CDR3 spells CASSPRSSGETQYF. DNA of the CDR3: TGTGCCAGCAGTCCTAGATCTAGCGGAGAGACCCAGTACTTC.

The genes are TRBV27 and TRBJ2-7; a weak D match, TRBD1 (5 bases). CDR1 MNHEY and CDR2 SMNVEV come from the germline V gene (reference sequence). The CDR3 has 15 residues. Trimming stripped 2 bases from V and 2 bases from J, with 13 bases between. This CDR3 is CASSLVPGQAYEQYF. In DNA, the CDR3 is TGTGCCAGCAGTTTAGTCCCTGGACAAGCCTACGAGCAGTACTTC.

The V and J genes are TRBV19 and TRBJ1-5, with 7 bases identical to TRBD1. The CDR3 totals 14 residues. The germline gives CDR1 LNHDA, CDR2 SQIVND (reference sequence). Unmatched junction bases numbered 8, after V lost 6 bases and J lost 6 bases. This chain's CDR3 is CASSPTGTFQPQHF. Written as DNA, the CDR3 is TGTGCCAGTAGCCCGACAGGGACGTTTCAGCCCCAGCATTTT.

The gene calls are TRBV5-1 and TRBJ2-7; D may be TRBD2 (6 bases). CDR1 is SGHRS and CDR2 is YFSETQ in the germline V gene. The CDR3 sequence is 14 residues long. Trimming pared 4 bases from V and 4 bases from J, leaving 15 bases between. The CDR3 region is CASSPLPGEYEQYF. The CDR3 coding sequence is TGCGCCAGCAGCCCTTTACCGGGAGAATACGAGCAGTACTTC.

This rearrangement joins TRBV5-1 to TRBJ1-1; TRBD1 matches 8 bases. Germline CDR1 and CDR2: SGHRS and YFSETQ. V dropped 2 bases and J dropped 3; count of bases not matched to a gene: 3. The CDR3 runs 14 residues. The CDR3 DNA reads as TGCGCCAGCAGCTTTTACAGGGGGGACACTGAAGCTTTCTTT. Its translation is CASSFYRGDTEAFF.

V gene TRBV9 combines with J gene TRBJ1-2; 7 bases agree with TRBD1. The germline CDR1 and CDR2 sequences are SGDLS and YYNGEE. The CDR3 runs to 14 residues. The J segment lost 2 bases and the V segment lost 4 bases, leaving 5 bases of the junction unmatched. The CDR3 DNA is TGTGCCAGCAGCCCCCCAGGGGGGAACTATGGCTACACCTTC. Protein: CASSPPGGNYGYTF.

This clone was seen only a few times. One end of the junction varies from germline; a read error may be responsible. V usage is TRBV7-9 and J usage is TRBJ2-5; D gene uncertain. The CDR3 length is 8 residues. Germline CDR1 SEHNR, CDR2 FQNEAQ (reference sequence). CDR3 in amino acids: CASSSGDF. CDR3 nucleotides: TGTGCCAGCAGCTCCGGAGACTTC.

The rearrangement links TRBV6-1 to TRBJ1-5; D not certain. Germline CDR1 MNHNS, CDR2 SASEGT. The CDR3 has 12 amino acids. Trimming shortened V by 6 bases and J by 3 bases, and 6 bases separated the two germline ends. CDR3 sequence (DNA): TGTGCCAGCAGCGGTTCCAATCAGCCCCAGCATTTT. Translated: CASSGSNQPQHF.

DNA for the CDR3: TGCGCCAGCAGCTTGTCCTATGGACAGCCTATAAGGGGCTACACCTTC. It yields the protein CASSLSYGQPIRGYTF. The chain recombines TRBV5-1 with TRBJ1-2, with D possibly matching TRBD1 (6 bases). Germline lookup yields CDR1 SGHRS and CDR2 YFSETQ. V was shortened by 1 base and J by 8 bases, with 21 bases between the two germline ends. This CDR3 contains 16 residues.

J is TRBJ2-3 and V is TRBV7-8, with TRBD1 identical over 9 bases. The germline gives CDR1 SGHVS, CDR2 FQNEAQ. The CDR3 sequence is 15 residues long. V was pared by 5 bases and J by 6 bases, with 9 bases of the junction left unmatched. The CDR3 nucleotides are TGTGCCAGCAGCCATGGGACAGGGAGAGATGATACGCAGTATTTT. It translates to CASSHGTGRDDTQYF.

The chain combines TRBV5-3 with TRBJ1-2; 8 nucleotides align to TRBD1. TRBV5-3 falls under the ORF class, with uncertain function. The CDR3 loop spans 16 amino acids. V was pared by 1 base and J by 0 bases, with 5 bases of the junction left unmatched. CDR3 bases: TGTGCCAGAAGCTTGTACAGGGGGAGTACTAACTATGGCTACACCTTC. This gives the protein CARSLYRGSTNYGYTF.

This chain uses TRBV6-1 with TRBJ1-3; TRBD1 aligns across 7 bases. J lost 10 bases, V lost 2 bases, and 14 bases had no gene match. CDR1 MNHNS and CDR2 SASEGT come from the germline V gene. The CDR3 consists of 16 residues. CDR3 loop: CASSEHPSGTAQTIYF. The CDR3 coding sequence is TGTGCCAGCAGTGAACACCCATCCGGGACAGCCCAAACCATATATTTT.

This clone has just one count. CDR3 in amino acids: CASRPGSGANVLTF. CDR3 nucleotides: TGTGCCAGCAGGCCGGGGTCTGGGGCCAACGTCCTGACTTTC. The chain recombines TRBV6-1 with TRBJ2-6; possibly TRBD2 for D (5 bases). CDR1 MNHNS and CDR2 SASEGT come from the germline V gene. V was shortened by 6 bases and J by 1 base, with 7 bases between the two germline ends. This CDR3 region has 14 residues.

The CDR3 DNA sequence: TGTGCCAGCAGCCTACTCGGGGGTACATGGGGAGCTTTCTTT. Encoded protein: CASSLLGGTWGAFF. This chain joins TRBV27 and TRBJ1-1; weak D call: TRBD1 (5 bases). Germline lookup yields CDR1 MNHEY and CDR2 SMNVEV (reference sequence). V was trimmed by 6 bases and J by 10 bases, leaving 21 bases between them. The CDR3 totals 14 residues.

Only a few counts were recorded for this clone. V is TRBV6-1 and J is TRBJ1-1; 11 nucleotides align to TRBD1. Trimming removed 3 bases from V and 4 bases from J; junction bases left unmatched: 1. Germline assignment: CDR1 MNHNS and CDR2 SASEGT. This CDR3 is 14 amino acids long. The CDR3 DNA is TGTGCCAGCAGTGATGGGACAGGGGGCACTGAAGCTTTCTTT. Residues: CASSDGTGGTEAFF.

The chain has TRBV29-1 and TRBJ2-7; TRBD1 matches at 7 bases. Germline CDR1 is SQVTM and CDR2 is ANQGSEA. V dropped 6 bases and J dropped 3; count of bases not matched to a gene: 8. CDR3 length: 13 residues. CDR3 in DNA: TGCAGCGTCGGCCGGGACAGTTACTACGAGCAGTACTTC. Translating it yields CSVGRDSYYEQYF.

J is TRBJ1-1 and V is TRBV29-1; TRBD1 aligns across 7 bases. Germline V gene sequence: CDR1 SQVTM, CDR2 ANQGSEA. After removal of 4 bases from V and 0 bases from J, the junction contained 11 bases not matched to a gene. This CDR3 comprises 16 residues. The CDR3: CSVVRTGAQVNTEAFF. CDR3 DNA: TGCAGCGTTGTCCGGACAGGTGCGCAAGTGAACACTGAAGCTTTCTTT.

The chain combines TRBV13 with TRBJ2-4; D is uncertain. This CDR3 contains 14 residues. The V gene lost 5 bases and the J gene lost 0 bases, with 8 bases spanning the gap. The germline gives CDR1 PRHDT, CDR2 FYEKMQ (reference sequence). CDR3 sequence reads: CASSAAVAKNIQYF. CDR3 coding DNA: TGTGCCAGCAGCGCCGCAGTAGCCAAAAACATTCAGTACTTC.

The chain joins TRBV30 to TRBJ2-7, with a tentative D call TRBD2 (6 bases). The CDR3 is 13 amino acids. Trimming shortened V by 7 bases and J by 0 bases, and 13 bases separated the two germline ends. Germline V gene data show CDR1 as GTSNPN and CDR2 as SVGIG (reference sequence). The DNA for the CDR3 is TGTGCCTACCAGCGGGCAAGCTCCTACGAGCAGTACTTC. Translating it yields CAYQRASSYEQYF.

The gene calls are TRBV9 and TRBJ2-5, with TRBD1 as a possible D gene (5 bases). Germline CDR1 SGDLS, CDR2 YYNGEE. The CDR3 has 14 residues. Trimming cost V 3 bases and J 5 bases, with 14 bases left between them. CDR3 in DNA: TGTGCCAGCAGCGGGTCAGGGCGTCTGGAGACCCAGTACTTC. Translated: CASSGSGRLETQYF.